This T cell receptor beta chain appears in the sequencing data of a study of blood T cell repertoires in COVID-19. Overall study context: Donors in the United States, Italy and Spain gave samples during acute or convalescent COVID-19.

As handled by the study authors: Nucleated cell counts were estimated from reference gene primer amplification. This table comes from immunoSEQ multiplex PCR, and its TCRdb copy is limited to in-frame clones, with some not included. D and trimming come from the DNA, and the V and J calls and clone size come from that table. The sample lists some 240,000 clones, roughly nine tenths occurring once. This clone was detected only a few times. The CDR3 loop spans 14 amino acids. The V and J ends lost 3 bases and 1 base respectively, with 12 bases between them. Germline assignment: CDR1 DFQATT and CDR2 SNEGSKA (reference sequence).

Material for sequencing was peripheral blood. V and J are TRBV20-1 and TRBJ2-5; tentative D call: TRBD1 (5 bases). The source is a man aged 60 to 69 who had recovered from COVID-19. The CDR3 here is CSASGPGFQETQYF. Here the CDR3 DNA reads TGCAGTGCTAGTGGACCAGGGTTCCAAGAGACCCAGTACTTC.